This T cell receptor beta chain was recovered during a study of OX40 agonist ivuxolimab in advanced cancers. About the study: Recorded diagnoses for dose-escalation patients were hepatocellular carcinoma, melanoma, renal cell or head and neck cancer. Participants averaged 60 years of age (range roughly 23 to 79) and were over 75% male.

The CDR3 spans 14 residues. Trimming left V 0 bases short and J 0 bases short, with 6 bases between. CDR1 and CDR2 from the germline V gene are SGHNT and YYREEE (reference sequence). The protocol was immunoSEQ multiplex PCR, while the TCRdb copy is restricted to in-frame clones and leaves out a portion. The sample includes more than 45,000 clones, 80% to 90% of them seen just once. The V gene is TRBV5-4, the J gene TRBJ1-1, with D hard to call. Here the sequenced sample was CD4+ or CD8+ T cells sorted from blood, taken in a trial of the OX40 agonist ivuxolimab. The clonotype comes from an adult with an advanced solid tumor such as melanoma, head and neck, liver or kidney cancer. The CDR3 sequence: CASSLVPLNTEAFF. The CDR3 DNA is TGTGCCAGCAGCTTGGTCCCCCTGAACACTGAAGCTTTCTTT.